A single sample is the source of the 21 T cell receptor beta chains below, sequenced in a study of T cells in Graves' hyperthyroidism and ophthalmopathy. There were TCR beta CDR3 regions amplified from RNA transcripts. First-round RT-PCR with HTBI primers amplified the TCR CDR3 region. Each CDR3 protein is one row after TCRdb ran MiXCR on the multiplex PCR reads. The sample has around 240,000 distinct CDR3 sequences, roughly 14% seen once; the top ten hold about an eighth. Sequenced: blood. The receptor source for this set is a middle-aged woman with Graves' hyperthyroidism that later progressed to Graves' ophthalmopathy.

This clonotype was detected only a few times. J is TRBJ2-7 and V is TRBV4-1; D is ambiguous. Germline lookup yields CDR1 MGHRA and CDR2 YSYEKL. This CDR3 comprises 15 residues. Trimming left V 2 bases short and J 4 bases short, with 15 bases between. The chain's CDR3 is CASSQLLRGRYEQYF. The CDR3 DNA follows: TGCGCCAGCAGCCAATTGCTCCGAGGAAGGTACGAGCAGTACTTC.

This clonotype has ten or more counts. The CDR3 DNA sequence: TGTGCCAGCAGTGTAGCAGTGTACGAGCAGTACTTC. Protein sequence: CASSVAVYEQYF. This chain links TRBV6-1 with TRBJ2-7, with D unclear. From germline, CDR1 is MNHNS and CDR2 SASEGT. The CDR3 length is 12 residues. The V end lost 4 bases, the J end lost 4 bases, and 8 bases lay between the germline ends.

This clonotype was counted ten times or more. The chain is built from TRBV25-1 and TRBJ2-7; the match to TRBD1 covers 7 bases. Germline V gene data show CDR1 as MGHDK and CDR2 as SYGVNS. The CDR3 runs 13 residues. The junction had 7 bases not matched to a gene; V was cut back by 5 bases and J by 6 bases. DNA of the CDR3: TGTGCCAGCAGTTATTACAGGGGCAGCGAGCAGTACTTC. It specifies CASSYYRGSEQYF.

In this sample, this clonotype turned up many times. The chain has TRBV27 and TRBJ1-1, with TRBD1 matching over 7 bases. The germline V gene has CDR1 MNHEY and CDR2 SMNVEV (reference sequence). The CDR3 spans 14 residues. V dropped 10 bases and J dropped 0; count of bases not matched to a gene: 8. CDR3 region: CATSRDSLNTEAFF. Written as DNA, the CDR3 is TGTGCCACATCACGGGACAGCCTGAACACTGAAGCTTTCTTT.

The V and J genes are TRBV7-9 and TRBJ1-2, with TRBD1 identical over 7 bases. CDR1 is SEHNR, CDR2 FQNEAQ, per germline (reference sequence). This CDR3 is 13 amino acids long. Trimming took 8 bases from V and 8 from J; bases not matched to a gene: 11. The CDR3: CASEGNQGVGYTF. CDR3 sequence (DNA): TGTGCCAGCGAGGGGAACCAGGGGGTGGGCTACACCTTC. Based on the CDR3 plus reference TRBV7-9 and TRBJ1-2, the full variable domain is DTGVSQNPRHKITKRGQNVTFRCDPISEHNRLYWYRQTLGQGPEFLTYFQNEAQLEKSRLLSDRFSAERPKGSFSTLEIQRTEQGDSAMYLCASEGNQGVGYTFGSGTRLTVV.

This clonotype occurred many times. The genes are TRBV20-1 and TRBJ2-3; 10 bases line up with TRBD2. The CDR3 is 14 residues long. Unmatched junction bases numbered 8, after V lost 5 bases and J lost 6 bases. CDR1 DFQATT and CDR2 SNEGSKA come from the germline V gene (reference sequence). CDR3 DNA sequence: TGCAGTGCTCGGACTAGCGGCTGGTCGGATACGCAGTATTTT. Translated, it gives CSARTSGWSDTQYF.

This clonotype was recorded at least ten times. The chain links TRBV18 to TRBJ2-1; weak D call: TRBD1 (5 bases). CDR3 size: 14 residues. Trimming took 1 base from V and 9 from J, leaving 13 bases between them. Germline assignment: CDR1 KGHSH and CDR2 LQKENI. The DNA of the CDR3 is TGTGCCAGCTCACCACGGGGCACCAGCGTTGAGCAGTTCTTC. This encodes CASSPRGTSVEQFF.

The table lists this clonotype with many counts. This sequence joins TRBV28 and TRBJ2-5, with D tentatively TRBD1 (6 bases). Trimming cost V 4 bases and J 2 bases, with 11 bases left between them. Germline-derived CDR1 and CDR2 are MDHEN and SYDVKM. The CDR3 runs to 14 residues. DNA for the CDR3: TGTGCCAGCAGTTCGGGACAAGCACAAGAGACCCAGTACTTC. Protein: CASSSGQAQETQYF.

This clonotype came up many times. The chain links TRBV28 to TRBJ2-7; the D is unclear. V lost 5 bases and J 2 bases, leaving 10 bases between the germline ends. CDR3 size: 13 residues. The germline gives CDR1 MDHEN, CDR2 SYDVKM. The CDR3 region has the DNA TGTGCCAGCAGTGTCTTAAGGGCCTACGAGCAGTACTTC. Protein: CASSVLRAYEQYF.

There are many counts of this clonotype. The chain joins TRBV28 to TRBJ2-1, with 13 positions matching TRBD2. Germline-derived CDR1 and CDR2 are MDHEN and SYDVKM. Trimming at V came to 2 bases and at J to 7 bases, leaving 11 bases not matched to a gene. This CDR3 has 18 residues. This CDR3 is CASSLMGTSGNSRNEQFF. CDR3 DNA: TGTGCCAGCAGTTTAATGGGGACTAGCGGGAATAGTAGGAATGAGCAGTTCTTC.

This clonotype was found many times. This rearrangement joins TRBV11-2 to TRBJ2-7; 9 bases map to TRBD2. V trimming: 2 bases; J trimming: 6 bases; junction bases outside the gene matches: 20. CDR1 and CDR2 from the germline V gene are SGHAT and FQNNGV. CDR3 length equals 19 residues. CDR3 sequence reads: CASSLTWIAGARRGGEQYF. The DNA of the CDR3 is TGTGCCAGCAGCTTAACATGGATAGCGGGAGCGCGGAGGGGGGGCGAGCAGTACTTC.

The table lists this clonotype with a few counts. A much larger clone differs by one base, so this may be a read error. The genes are TRBV28 and TRBJ2-5; D perhaps matches TRBD2 (5 bases). Germline CDR1 and CDR2: MDHEN and SYDVKM. The CDR3 sequence is 14 residues long. The DNA of the CDR3 is TGTGTCAGCAGTTTGCTAGCATTTCAAGAGACCCAGTACTTC. It yields the protein CVSSLLAFQETQYF.

This clonotype was seen once. The J gene is TRBJ1-2, the V gene TRBV9; a possible D gene is TRBD1 (6 bases). Germline V gene lookup returns CDR1 SGDLS and CDR2 YYNGEE. The ends were cut back, 3 bases at V and 3 bases at J, with 15 bases in the middle. This CDR3 spans 15 amino acids. The CDR3 is CASSEQGMMDYGYTF. CDR3 nucleotides: TGTGCCAGCAGCGAGCAGGGGATGATGGACTATGGCTACACCTTC.

The table lists this clonotype with many counts. This chain connects TRBV28 to TRBJ1-2, with TRBD1 identical over 8 bases. There are 16 residues in the CDR3. In germline, CDR1 is MDHEN, CDR2 SYDVKM. V was pared by 5 bases and J by 4 bases, with 12 bases of the junction left unmatched. CDR3 residues: CASSPQHRTGSYGYTF. Here the CDR3 DNA reads TGTGCCAGCAGTCCCCAGCATCGGACAGGGAGCTATGGCTACACCTTC.

This clonotype came up many times. The rearrangement uses TRBV28 and TRBJ2-5; D ambiguous. Germline CDR1 is MDHEN and CDR2 is SYDVKM. V shed 3 bases and J shed 0 bases, with 8 bases lying between them. CDR3 length: 14 residues. The CDR3 coding sequence is TGTGCCAGCAGTTTGTCGGCGCACCAAGAGACCCAGTACTTC. It translates to CASSLSAHQETQYF.

This clonotype was seen at least ten times. The chain joins TRBV10-3 to TRBJ2-7; 7 bases fit TRBD1. Germline CDR1 and CDR2: ENHRY and SYGVKD. There are 14 residues in the CDR3. V lost 10 bases to trimming and J lost 1 base; unmatched junction nucleotides: 10. This CDR3 reads CASVQGRESYEQYF. The DNA for the CDR3 is TGTGCCAGCGTACAGGGGAGAGAGTCCTACGAGCAGTACTTC.

V and J are TRBV28 and TRBJ2-7; D unresolved. The germline V and J ends were trimmed by 6 bases and 3 bases, with 12 bases remaining between them. The CDR3 has 13 amino acids. The germline CDR1 and CDR2 sequences are MDHEN and SYDVKM. The CDR3 spells CASRSSDGYEQYF. CDR3 nucleotide sequence: TGTGCCAGCAGGTCCTCGGACGGCTACGAGCAGTACTTC.

This clonotype occurred a few times. This chain uses TRBV5-1 with TRBJ2-5; D is possibly TRBD2 (6 bases). Germline V gene data show CDR1 as SGHRS and CDR2 as YFSETQ. The CDR3 has 15 residues. The V gene lost 1 base and the J gene lost 2 bases, with 12 bases spanning the gap. CDR3 nucleotides: TGCGCCAGCAGCTTGAACGGTCGGGGGCAAGAGACCCAGTACTTC. Its protein is CASSLNGRGQETQYF.

This clonotype was found many times. The V call is TRBV27, the J call TRBJ2-1; possible D gene TRBD1, 5 bases. The ends were cut back, 7 bases at V and 8 bases at J, with 15 bases in the middle. The germline V gene encodes CDR1 MNHEY and CDR2 SMNVEV (reference sequence). The CDR3 totals 13 residues. The DNA of the CDR3 is TGTGCCAGCAAAATTAATATAGGGGATGAGCAGTTCTTC. Residues: CASKINIGDEQFF.

In this sample, this clonotype turned up many times. Here the CDR3 DNA reads TGTGCCAGCAGTGAAGCTTGGGAGGGATCAGATACGCAGTATTTT. Amino acids: CASSEAWEGSDTQYF. The chain combines TRBV6-1 with TRBJ2-3; 7 nucleotides align to TRBD2. After removal of 0 bases from V and 4 bases from J, the junction contained 4 bases not matched to a gene. Germline V CDR1 and CDR2: MNHNS, SASEGT. CDR3 length equals 15 residues.

This clonotype showed up many times. The gene calls are TRBV6-5 and TRBJ2-7; TRBD1 agrees at 9 bases. The CDR3 runs to 15 residues. The V gene end was trimmed by 2 bases and the J gene end by 5 bases; junction bases not matched to a gene: 7. Germline V gene sequence: CDR1 MNHEY, CDR2 SVGAGI. The CDR3, as DNA: TGTGCCAGCAGTTACGACACGGGACAGGGTGACGAGCAGTACTTC. Its protein product is CASSYDTGQGDEQYF.